These T cell receptor beta chains were read from a single sample in a study of OX40 agonist ivuxolimab in advanced cancers. The data were produced by immunoSEQ multiplex PCR, yet TCRdb's version contains in-frame clones alone and is incomplete. The sample holds under 70,000 clones; 86% are singletons and the top ten take 10% to 15%. The specimen was CD4+ or CD8+ T cells sorted from blood, collected in a trial of the OX40 agonist ivuxolimab. The receptors shown here come from an adult with an advanced solid tumor such as melanoma, head and neck, liver or kidney cancer. Each CDR3 is given with its conserved first and last residue. Each record gives: D gene, clone size, V gene, J gene, CDR3 protein, CDR3 DNA. The D gene is left open where the match is weak. Clone size is shown for a subset of rows, as once, few, many or a class of expanded clone.

TRBD1	NA	TRBV9	TRBJ2-7	CASSVGGPRGHEQYF	TGTGCCAGCAGCGTAGGCGGACCTAGGGGGCACGAGCAGTACTTC
NA	few	TRBV20-1	TRBJ2-3	CSATITDTQYF	TGCAGTGCTACAATCACAGATACGCAGTATTTT
NA	NA	TRBV29-1	TRBJ1-1	CSFLTGMNTEAFF	TGCAGCTTTCTGACGGGAATGAACACTGAAGCTTTCTTT
NA	NA	TRBV27	TRBJ1-1	CASSLTTGIEAFF	TGTGCCAGCAGTTTAACGACAGGAATTGAAGCTTTCTTT
TRBD1	once	TRBV2	TRBJ2-4	CASSVLYRGLGDIQYF	TGTGCCAGCAGTGTGCTTTACAGGGGGCTAGGGGACATTCAGTACTTC
NA	NA	TRBV19	TRBJ1-3	CASSTPTGLRGDEGNTIYF	TGTGCCAGTAGTACCCCGACCGGACTCCGAGGGGACGAGGGAAACACCATATATTTT
TRBD1	NA	TRBV2	TRBJ2-7	CASTGTVPYEQYF	TGTGCCAGCACCGGGACAGTCCCCTACGAGCAGTACTTC
TRBD1	NA	TRBV28	TRBJ1-6	CASSLGQGYRSPLHF	TGTGCCAGCAGTTTAGGACAGGGGTATCGATCACCCCTCCACTTT
NA	few	TRBV7-6	TRBJ1-1	CASSHRQRTEAFF	TGTGCCAGCAGCCATCGACAGCGCACTGAAGCTTTCTTT
TRBD1	NA	TRBV7-9	TRBJ1-1	CASTADQGQQHGAFF	TGTGCCAGCACTGCCGATCAGGGACAGCAACACGGGGCTTTCTTT
NA	NA	TRBV27	TRBJ1-4	CASSLVPPSATNEKLFF	TGTGCCAGCAGTTTAGTTCCCCCCTCCGCAACTAATGAAAAACTGTTTTTT
TRBD2	NA	TRBV7-6	TRBJ2-1	CASSLRAGTSGGASYNEQFF	TGTGCCAGCAGCTTAAGGGCCGGGACTAGTGGGGGGGCCTCCTACAATGAGCAGTTCTTC
NA	NA	TRBV10-3	TRBJ2-7	CAIEGSRYEQYF	TGTGCCATCGAAGGCAGCCGCTACGAGCAGTACTTC
NA	NA	TRBV6-1	TRBJ2-1	CASSDLYNEQFF	TGTGCCAGCAGTGACTTATACAATGAGCAGTTCTTC
NA	NA	TRBV4-3	TRBJ1-6	CASSHLTFTSRSSYNSPLHF	TGCGCCAGCAGCCATCTAACCTTTACATCCAGGAGCTCCTATAATTCACCCCTCCACTTT
NA	NA	TRBV7-8	TRBJ2-7	CASSFDRNSYEQYF	TGTGCCAGCAGCTTCGACAGGAACTCCTACGAGCAGTACTTC
NA	NA	TRBV11-1	TRBJ2-4	CASSLAHTGDKNIQYF	TGTGCCAGCAGCTTAGCGCACACCGGCGACAAAAACATTCAGTACTTC
NA	NA	TRBV19	TRBJ2-6	CAGSDRYEANVLTF	TGTGCCGGCTCAGACAGGTACGAGGCCAACGTCCTGACTTTC
NA	NA	TRBV28	TRBJ1-1	CASSLIYQRGFVSEAFF	TGTGCCAGCAGTTTAATCTACCAAAGGGGATTCGTCAGTGAAGCTTTCTTT
NA	NA	TRBV7-6	TRBJ2-5	CASSSYLIREETQYF	TGTGCCAGCAGCTCCTACCTCATAAGAGAAGAGACCCAGTACTTC
NA	NA	TRBV5-4	TRBJ2-3	CASSLGLTSTDTQYF	TGTGCCAGCAGCTTAGGACTGACTAGCACAGATACGCAGTATTTT